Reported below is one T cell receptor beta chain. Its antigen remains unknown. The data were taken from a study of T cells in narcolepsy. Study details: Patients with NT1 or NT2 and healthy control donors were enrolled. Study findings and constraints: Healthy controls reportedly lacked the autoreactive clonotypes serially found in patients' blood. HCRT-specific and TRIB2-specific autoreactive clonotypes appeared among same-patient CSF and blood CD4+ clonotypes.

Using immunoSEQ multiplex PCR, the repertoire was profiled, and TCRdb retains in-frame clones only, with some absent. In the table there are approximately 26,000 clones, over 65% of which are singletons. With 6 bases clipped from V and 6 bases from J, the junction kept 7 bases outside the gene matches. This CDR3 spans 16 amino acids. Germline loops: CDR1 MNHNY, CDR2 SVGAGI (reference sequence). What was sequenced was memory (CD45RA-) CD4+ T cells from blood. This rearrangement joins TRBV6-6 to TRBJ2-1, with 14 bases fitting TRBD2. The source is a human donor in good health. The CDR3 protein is CASSTAGLAGGNEQFF. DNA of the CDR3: TGTGCCAGCAGCACCGCCGGACTAGCGGGGGGCAATGAGCAGTTCTTC.